Listed below are T cell receptor beta chains from one sample, sequenced in a study of blood T cell repertoires in COVID-19. Repertoires were generated with immunoSEQ multiplex PCR, while TCRdb's copy carries only in-frame clones and drops some. The sample contains a few hundred thousand clones, about 82% of which appear only once. Sequences were obtained from peripheral blood. These receptors were obtained from a woman aged 45 to 65 with acute or convalescent COVID-19. Both conserved end residues are part of each CDR3. Fields, in order: clone size, J gene, D gene, V gene, CDR3 protein, CDR3 DNA. A D gene is named only where the DNA matches it firmly. Clone size, where shown, is once, few, many, or a class for clones that have expanded.

>.|TRBJ2-7|.|TRBV28
CASSQQGPTYEQYF
TGTGCCAGCAGTCAACAGGGCCCGACCTACGAGCAGTACTTC
>.|TRBJ2-7|TRBD1|TRBV28
CASRGRGQAYEQYF
TGTGCCAGCAGAGGCAGGGGGCAGGCGTACGAGCAGTACTTC
>.|TRBJ1-2|.|TRBV7-2
CASSSTGKGYTF
TGTGCCAGCAGCTCGACGGGGAAAGGCTACACCTTC
>.|TRBJ2-1|TRBD2|TRBV3-1/TRBV3-2
CASSQGAGVGFYNEQFF
TGTGCCAGCAGCCAAGGGGCGGGAGTGGGTTTCTACAATGAGCAGTTCTTC
>.|TRBJ1-1|TRBD1|TRBV18
CASLQGTGRAEAFF
TGTGCCAGCCTTCAGGGGACAGGGAGGGCCGAAGCTTTCTTT
>few|TRBJ1-6|.|TRBV27
CASRVIQNSPLHF
TGTGCCAGCAGGGTGATCCAGAATTCACCCCTCCACTTT
>.|TRBJ2-7|TRBD2|TRBV9
CASSVGLADSYEQYF
TGTGCCAGCAGCGTGGGACTAGCGGACTCCTACGAGCAGTACTTC
>.|TRBJ1-1|.|TRBV30
CAWNWGDTEAFF
TGTGCCTGGAATTGGGGGGACACTGAAGCTTTCTTT
>.|TRBJ1-4|TRBD1|TRBV5-1
CASSLGQGQANEKLFF
TGCGCCAGCAGCTTGGGACAGGGGCAGGCTAATGAAAAACTGTTTTTT
>.|TRBJ1-2|.|TRBV18
CASSPNREGYTF
TGTGCCAGCTCACCAAACCGGGAGGGCTACACCTTC
>.|TRBJ2-5|TRBD1|TRBV2
CASSEGQGQETQYF
TGTGCCAGCAGTGAAGGACAGGGTCAAGAGACCCAGTACTTC
>.|TRBJ1-5|.|TRBV18
CASSLQVYNQPQHF
TGTGCCAGCTCTCTTCAGGTTTACAATCAGCCCCAGCATTTT
>.|TRBJ2-1|.|TRBV5-4
CASSYAASFIEQFF
TGTGCCAGCAGTTACGCGGCTAGCTTTATCGAGCAGTTCTTC
>.|TRBJ2-2|TRBD2|TRBV19
CASNGREDTGELFF
TGTGCCAGTAACGGGCGGGAGGATACCGGGGAGCTGTTTTTT
>.|TRBJ2-3|.|TRBV5-4
CASSLATSTDTQYF
TGTGCCAGCAGCTTGGCAACTAGCACAGATACGCAGTATTTT
>.|TRBJ2-3|TRBD2|TRBV18
CASSPGLAGTQYF
TGTGCCAGCTCACCCGGACTAGCTGGTACGCAGTATTTT
>.|TRBJ1-2|.|TRBV18
CASSPNRVPDGYTF
TGTGCCAGCTCACCAAACAGGGTCCCGGATGGCTACACCTTC
>.|TRBJ1-3|.|TRBV28
CASSLTGSSGNTIYF
TGTGCCAGCAGTTTAACAGGGTCGTCTGGAAACACCATATATTTT
>.|TRBJ2-1|TRBD2|TRBV29-1
CSVRTSGSEEQFF
TGCAGCGTAAGGACTAGCGGGAGTGAAGAGCAGTTCTTC
>.|TRBJ1-5|TRBD1|TRBV3-1/TRBV3-2
CASSQGTGAVQPQHF
TGTGCCAGCAGCCAAGGGACAGGGGCGGTCCAGCCCCAGCATTTT
>.|TRBJ2-7|TRBD1|TRBV2
CASSAEGAREQYF
TGTGCCAGCAGTGCAGAGGGGGCGAGGGAGCAGTACTTC
>few|TRBJ1-4|.|TRBV7-2
CASRRGTNEKLFF
TGTGCCTCCCGTCGGGGAACTAATGAAAAACTGTTTTTT
>.|TRBJ2-5|.|TRBV6-2/TRBV6-3
CASSLRRETQYF
TGTGCCAGCAGTTTGCGGAGAGAGACCCAGTACTTC
>.|TRBJ1-3|.|TRBV15
CATSAPGALIYF
TGTGCCACCAGTGCTCCAGGGGCTCTCATATATTTT
>.|TRBJ1-5|TRBD1|TRBV5-6
CASSPQGQSVWPQHF
TGTGCCAGCAGCCCGCAGGGACAGTCGGTTTGGCCCCAGCATTTT
>.|TRBJ2-1|TRBD2|TRBV24-1
CATSSSGTSGGGSYNEQFF
TGTGCCACCAGTTCCTCCGGGACTAGCGGGGGGGGCTCCTACAATGAGCAGTTCTTC
>once|TRBJ2-7|TRBD2|TRBV2
CASSRGIAGGYEQYF
TGTGCCAGCAGTCGAGGGATAGCGGGAGGGTACGAGCAGTACTTC
>.|TRBJ2-1|TRBD2|TRBV5-1
CASSPSGMTNEQFF
TGCGCCAGCAGCCCGAGCGGGATGACCAATGAGCAGTTCTTC
>.|TRBJ2-1|TRBD2|TRBV28
CASSPLPGGPYNEQFF
TGTGCCAGCAGTCCCTTACCGGGAGGGCCCTACAATGAGCAGTTCTTC
>.|TRBJ2-3|TRBD2|TRBV10-3
CAISGASGRGTTDTQYF
TGTGCCATCAGTGGGGCTAGCGGGAGGGGCACCACAGATACGCAGTATTTT
>once|TRBJ2-7|TRBD1|TRBV6-2/TRBV6-3
CASSYSGTGIYEQYF
TGTGCCAGCAGTTACTCCGGGACAGGGATCTACGAGCAGTACTTC
>.|TRBJ2-7|TRBD2|TRBV11-2
CASSPIKRETSYEQYF
TGTGCCAGCAGCCCGATTAAGCGGGAAACCTCCTACGAGCAGTACTTC
>.|TRBJ2-3|.|TRBV7-9
CASSLLGAGF
TGTGCCAGCAGCTTACTTGGGGCGGGGTTT
>.|TRBJ2-5|.|TRBV18
CASSLSGYQETQYF
TGTGCCAGCTCATTAAGCGGGTACCAAGAGACCCAGTACTTC
>.|TRBJ2-7|TRBD1|TRBV5-1
CASSTRDRGSYEQYF
TGCGCCAGCAGCACCCGGGACAGGGGTTCCTACGAGCAGTACTTC
>.|TRBJ2-7|.|TRBV5-1
CASSFTGSAEQYF
TGCGCCAGCAGCTTTACAGGGTCCGCCGAGCAGTACTTC
>once|TRBJ1-4|.|TRBV18
CASSPSPQGSHEKLFF
TGTGCCAGCTCACCATCCCCCCAGGGATCCCATGAAAAACTGTTTTTT
>few|TRBJ1-4|TRBD1|TRBV3-1/TRBV3-2
CASSPRDRGLELFF
TGTGCCAGCAGCCCTCGGGACAGGGGGTTGGAACTGTTTTTT
>.|TRBJ2-3|TRBD1|TRBV27
CASSPQGALPTDTQYF
TGTGCCAGCAGTCCACAGGGGGCCCTACCCACAGATACGCAGTATTTT
>.|TRBJ1-1|TRBD1|TRBV5-3
CARSRRGQDTEAFF
TGTGCCAGAAGCCGCAGGGGGCAGGACACTGAAGCTTTCTTT
>.|TRBJ1-5|TRBD1|TRBV5-8
CASSFPTGVNQPQHF
TGTGCCAGCAGCTTTCCGACAGGGGTCAATCAGCCCCAGCATTTT
>.|TRBJ2-1|TRBD2|TRBV4-1
CASSQESSGILNEQFF
TGCGCCAGCAGCCAAGAATCTAGCGGGATTTTAAATGAGCAGTTCTTC